These 15 T cell receptor beta chains originate from one sample sequenced in a study of cytomegalovirus exposure and HLA in healthy donors. The PCR made use of 60 Vbeta and 13 Jbeta primers. Produced via immunoSEQ multiplex PCR; TCRdb's table is partial and in-frame only. Among about 140,000 clones listed, approximately 79% were seen once. The sequenced material came from PBMCs. These receptors were taken from a woman aged 25 to 39 in good health and CMV-seronegative.

This chain connects TRBV18 to TRBJ1-1; D not resolved. Germline CDR1 KGHSH, CDR2 LQKENI. The CDR3 consists of 14 residues. The V end lost 1 base, the J end lost 1 base, and 7 bases lay between the germline ends. CDR3 protein: CASSPLPGNTEAFF. The CDR3 nucleotides read TGTGCCAGCTCACCACTCCCGGGGAACACTGAAGCTTTCTTT.

The CDR3 nucleotides are TGTGCCAGCAGCCCCCGGGACAGTAACTATGGCTACACCTTC. It is translated as CASSPRDSNYGYTF. The chain employs TRBV7-9 and TRBJ1-2; TRBD1 matches at 7 bases. The germline CDR1 and CDR2 sequences are SEHNR and FQNEAQ (reference sequence). The V segment lost 5 bases and the J segment 1 base; nucleotides outside the gene matches: 4. This CDR3 has 14 amino acids. The entire variable domain, with the rest obtained from reference TRBV7-9 and TRBJ1-2, is as follows: DTGVSQNPRHKITKRGQNVTFRCDPISEHNRLYWYRQTLGQGPEFLTYFQNEAQLEKSRLLSDRFSAERPKGSFSTLEIQRTEQGDSAMYLCASSPRDSNYGYTFGSGTRLTVV.

The sample holds a few counts of this clone. The V call is TRBV2, the J call TRBJ1-1, with a weak D call TRBD1 (6 bases). CDR1 is SNHLY and CDR2 is FYNNEI in the germline V gene. The CDR3 is 11 residues long. V was pared by 7 bases and J by 7 bases, with 10 bases between. CDR3 amino acids: CASTRQDEAFF. The DNA of the CDR3 is TGTGCCAGCACAAGACAGGATGAAGCTTTCTTT.

The gene calls are TRBV6-6 and TRBJ2-3; D is undetermined. With 7 bases removed from V and 0 bases from J, the gap between germline ends came to 2 bases. Germline values: CDR1 MNHNY, CDR2 SVGAGI (reference sequence). The CDR3 sequence is 11 residues long. The DNA of the CDR3 is TGTGCCAGCACAAGCACAGATACGCAGTATTTT. This sequence encodes CASTSTDTQYF.

The chain has TRBV11-3 and TRBJ1-5, with D perhaps matching TRBD1 (5 bases). The germline gives CDR1 SGHNT, CDR2 YENEEA. The CDR3 is made up of 14 amino acids. Trimming removed 7 bases at V and 7 bases at J, with 17 bases between. This chain's CDR3 is CASNVLLEGQPQHF. For the CDR3, the DNA is TGTGCCAGCAACGTCCTCTTGGAGGGGCAGCCCCAGCATTTT.

The V call is TRBV11-3, the J call TRBJ2-5, with D possibly matching TRBD1 (5 bases). The V and J ends lost 1 base and 5 bases respectively, with 17 bases between them. CDR3 length equals 16 residues. CDR1 and CDR2 (germline): SGHNT, YENEEA. CDR3: CASSLASGSFGETQYF. CDR3 DNA sequence: TGTGCCAGCAGCTTAGCCTCAGGGTCGTTTGGGGAGACCCAGTACTTC.

The rearrangement links TRBV5-4 to TRBJ2-7; 10 bases match TRBD2. V lost 1 base and J lost 1; bases outside the gene matches: 5. Germline V gene lookup returns CDR1 SGHNT and CDR2 YYREEE (reference sequence). CDR3 size: 16 residues. Here the CDR3 reads CASSLYPSGGSYEQYF. CDR3 coding DNA: TGTGCCAGCAGCTTGTATCCTAGCGGGGGATCCTACGAGCAGTACTTC.

The chain is built from TRBV5-1 and TRBJ2-1; 11 bases are a match to TRBD2. Trimming took 7 bases from V and 4 from J; bases not matched to a gene: 4. This CDR3 has 14 residues. Germline V gene sequence: CDR1 SGHRS, CDR2 YFSETQ. DNA of the CDR3: TGCGCCAGCCGCTCTAGCGGGGGGTACAATGAGCAGTTCTTC. Its translation: CASRSSGGYNEQFF.

This chain joins TRBV10-3 and TRBJ1-1, with D maybe TRBD1 (6 bases). In germline, CDR1 is ENHRY, CDR2 SYGVKD. Trimming removed 10 bases from V and 4 bases from J, with 10 bases in between. The CDR3 loop spans 11 amino acids. The CDR3 DNA is TGTGCCACTACAGGGTCCACTGAAGCTTTCTTT. Amino acids: CATTGSTEAFF.

The rearrangement links TRBV5-4 to TRBJ2-7; 8 bases fit TRBD1. The V segment lost 7 bases and the J segment 6 bases; nucleotides outside the gene matches: 9. CDR3 length: 13 amino acids. CDR1 and CDR2 (germline): SGHNT, YYREEE (reference sequence). Written as DNA, the CDR3 is TGTGCCAGCTCCCACAGGGGGGCCCTCGAGCAGTACTTC. Protein product: CASSHRGALEQYF.

This sequence joins TRBV7-3 and TRBJ2-3; D unclear. Germline CDR1 reads SGHTA; CDR2 reads FQGTGA. CDR3 length equals 15 residues. Trimming stripped 5 bases from V and 0 bases from J, with 12 bases between. CDR3 amino acids: CASSPWAPSTDTQYF. CDR3 in DNA: TGTGCCAGCAGCCCGTGGGCCCCGAGCACAGATACGCAGTATTTT. Full variable domain (outside the CDR3, taken from reference TRBV7-3 and TRBJ2-3): GAGVSQTPSNKVTEKGKYVELRCDPISGHTALYWYRQSLGQGPEFLIYFQGTGAADDSGLPNDRFFAVRPEGSVSTLKIQRTERGDSAVYLCASSPWAPSTDTQYFGPGTRLTVL.

The gene calls are TRBV4-2 and TRBJ2-3; 14 nucleotides align to TRBD2. The length of the CDR3 is 19 residues. V shed 0 bases and J 5 bases; nucleotides not matched to a gene: 10. The V gene's germline CDR1 is LGHNA and CDR2 YNFKEQ. CDR3 region: CASSQDDGTSGGQGDTQYF. The CDR3 nucleotides read TGTGCCAGCAGCCAAGATGACGGGACTAGCGGGGGTCAGGGAGATACGCAGTATTTT.

Here the CDR3 reads CASSLDGGTEAFF. DNA of the CDR3: TGTGCCAGCAGCTTGGACGGGGGCACTGAAGCTTTCTTT. The J gene is TRBJ1-1, the V gene TRBV7-9, with a possible D match to TRBD1 (5 bases). V was trimmed by 3 bases and J by 4 bases, leaving 9 bases between them. Germline CDR1 and CDR2: SEHNR and FQNEAQ (reference sequence). This CDR3 is built from 13 residues.

The V gene is TRBV2, the J gene TRBJ1-2, with a weak D call TRBD1 (6 bases). The CDR3 has 14 amino acids. The germline V gene encodes CDR1 SNHLY and CDR2 FYNNEI. V lost 4 bases and J lost 0, with 9 bases in between. Here the CDR3 DNA reads TGTGCCAGCAGTGGGACAGTAGCTAACTATGGCTACACCTTC. This encodes CASSGTVANYGYTF.

The chain combines TRBV5-4 with TRBJ1-6; D is possibly TRBD1 (6 bases). Germline V gives CDR1 SGHNT, CDR2 YYREEE (reference sequence). The V end lost 4 bases, the J end lost 16 bases, and 18 bases lay between the germline ends. The length of the CDR3 is 13 residues. Here the CDR3 DNA reads TGTGCCAGCAGCCAGGGGCTAGGGAATCGTCTCCACTTT. Encoded protein: CASSQGLGNRLHF.